These T cell receptor beta chains were read from a single sample in a study of blood T cell repertoires in COVID-19. Measured with immunoSEQ multiplex PCR; TCRdb has only the in-frame clones, and not every one. This sample carries 300,000 to 400,000 clones, around 83% of them seen once, and the ten largest clones take just under 3%. Sequenced sample: peripheral blood. The receptors shown here come from a young man with active or convalescent COVID-19. Both conserved end residues are part of each CDR3. The D gene is left open where the match is weak. Some rows mark clone size as missing; the rest say once, few, many or name a class of expanded clone.

TRBV9	.	.	TRBJ2-3	CASSVGPGSTDTQYF	TGTGCCAGCAGCGTAGGCCCGGGAAGCACAGATACGCAGTATTTT
TRBV24-1	TRBD1	.	TRBJ1-1	CATRSGQGARGTEAFF	TGTGCCACCAGGAGCGGACAGGGGGCGCGAGGTACTGAAGCTTTCTTT
TRBV6-5	.	.	TRBJ1-5	CASASNHAGHF	TGTGCCAGCGCAAGTAATCATGCGGGGCATTTT
TRBV3-1/TRBV3-2	TRBD2	.	TRBJ2-7	CASRGVYEQYF	TGTGCCAGCCGGGGGGTCTACGAGCAGTACTTC
TRBV2	TRBD2	.	TRBJ2-7	CASSARDYFRRQQYF	TGTGCCAGCAGCGCCCGGGACTACTTTAGGCGGCAGCAGTACTTC
TRBV28	TRBD1	.	TRBJ1-4	CASGTGGDEKLFF	TGTGCCAGCGGTACAGGGGGAGATGAAAAACTGTTTTTT
TRBV28	.	.	TRBJ2-1	CASASPGSSYNEQFF	TGTGCCAGCGCCTCTCCAGGTAGCTCCTACAATGAGCAGTTCTTC
TRBV5-1	.	.	TRBJ1-6	CASSLAGVTLSPLHF	TGCGCCAGCAGCTTGGCAGGGGTAACACTTTCACCCCTCCACTTT
TRBV9	TRBD1	few	TRBJ1-2	CASSGPVKGQRIRYGYTF	TGTGCCAGCAGCGGCCCGGTGAAGGGACAGCGAATTCGCTATGGCTACACCTTC
TRBV15	.	.	TRBJ2-6	CATSRERINVLTF	TGTGCCACCAGCAGAGAGAGGATCAACGTCCTGACTTTC
TRBV3-1/TRBV3-2	.	.	TRBJ1-5	CASSLGSGVWQPQHF	TGTGCCAGCAGCCTAGGTTCAGGGGTATGGCAGCCCCAGCATTTT
TRBV7-2	TRBD1	few	TRBJ1-2	CASSLAPGQLYGYTF	TGTGCCAGCAGTTTGGCTCCGGGACAGTTATATGGCTACACCTTC
TRBV6-2/TRBV6-3	.	.	TRBJ2-7	CASSPTGTRGHEQYF	TGTGCCAGCAGCCCGACCGGGACCAGGGGCCACGAGCAGTACTTC
TRBV28	TRBD1	.	TRBJ2-7	CASTIGRDRYEQYF	TGTGCCAGCACCATTGGTCGGGACAGGTACGAGCAGTACTTC
TRBV11-3	TRBD2	.	TRBJ2-5	CASSILAGGLETQYF	TGTGCCAGCAGCATACTAGCGGGGGGACTGGAGACCCAGTACTTC
TRBV2	TRBD1	.	TRBJ2-6	CAIAGTGKTSGANVLTF	TGTGCCATTGCCGGGACAGGGAAAACCTCTGGGGCCAACGTCCTGACTTTC
TRBV11-2	TRBD2	.	TRBJ2-7	CASSLGSGRIGEQYF	TGTGCCAGCAGCTTAGGAAGCGGGAGAATAGGAGAGCAGTACTTC
TRBV28	.	.	TRBJ2-3	CASSPGQRPTDTQYF	TGTGCCAGCAGCCCTGGACAGCGGCCCACAGATACGCAGTATTTT
TRBV18	TRBD2	.	TRBJ2-7	CASSFSGVPYEQYF	TGTGCCAGCTCATTTAGCGGGGTCCCCTACGAGCAGTACTTC
TRBV2	TRBD1	few	TRBJ1-5	CASSDQGAGQPQHF	TGTGCCAGCAGTGACCAGGGGGCAGGACAGCCCCAGCATTTT
TRBV19	TRBD1	few	TRBJ1-5	CASSIEGADRQPQHF	TGTGCCAGTAGTATCGAGGGGGCGGATCGTCAGCCCCAGCATTTT
TRBV3-1/TRBV3-2	TRBD2	.	TRBJ2-2	CASTGLAANTGELFF	TGTGCCAGCACGGGCCTAGCGGCGAACACCGGGGAGCTGTTTTTT
TRBV12-3/TRBV12-4	.	once	TRBJ2-1	CASSFPASGEQFF	TGTGCCAGCAGTTTCCCCGCCTCGGGTGAGCAGTTCTTC
TRBV5-4	.	.	TRBJ2-5	CASSPVSEEETQYF	TGTGCCAGCAGCCCCGTTAGCGAGGAAGAGACCCAGTACTTC
TRBV5-6	TRBD1	.	TRBJ1-5	CASSFRGGADQPQHF	TGTGCCAGCAGCTTCCGAGGGGGCGCAGATCAGCCCCAGCATTTT
TRBV3-1/TRBV3-2	.	few	TRBJ1-1	CASSQATEGTEAFF	TGTGCCAGCAGCCAAGCGACGGAGGGCACTGAAGCTTTCTTT
TRBV9	.	.	TRBJ2-7	CASSAQAGQFSYEQYF	TGTGCCAGCAGCGCCCAAGCGGGCCAATTCTCCTACGAGCAGTACTTC
TRBV11-2	TRBD2	.	TRBJ2-7	CASSLGSLAGGPIHYEQYF	TGTGCCAGCAGCTTAGGGAGCCTAGCGGGGGGTCCCATTCACTACGAGCAGTACTTC
TRBV9	TRBD2	.	TRBJ2-1	CASSPRAGGANEQFF	TGTGCCAGCAGCCCGAGAGCGGGAGGGGCGAATGAGCAGTTCTTC
TRBV7-9	TRBD2	.	TRBJ2-3	CASSTTSGSADTQYF	TGTGCCAGCAGCACAACTAGCGGGAGTGCAGATACGCAGTATTTT
TRBV18	TRBD1	.	TRBJ1-2	CASSPQGQGVEGYTF	TGTGCCAGCTCACCACAAGGACAGGGGGTGGAAGGCTACACCTTC
TRBV21-1	.	.	TRBJ2-3	CARPRDSAGLRTDTQYF	TGTGCCAGACCCCGGGACAGCGCAGGTCTAAGGACAGATACGCAGTATTTT
TRBV6-6	.	.	TRBJ1-2	CASSYDRYDGYTF	TGTGCCAGCAGTTACGACAGATACGATGGCTACACCTTC
TRBV6-5	.	.	TRBJ1-2	CASTLQGTNYGYTF	TGTGCCAGCACCCTGCAGGGGACTAACTATGGCTACACCTTC
TRBV28	TRBD2	once	TRBJ2-1	CASRRGGATGAIINEQFF	TGTGCCAGCAGGCGGGGGGGTGCGACGGGTGCAATCATCAATGAGCAGTTCTTC
TRBV30	.	.	TRBJ2-7	CASGRVYEQYF	TGTGCCTCCGGGAGAGTCTACGAGCAGTACTTC
TRBV30	.	once	TRBJ1-2	CALEGSIGYTF	TGTGCCCTAGAGGGTTCAATTGGCTACACCTTC
TRBV28	.	.	TRBJ2-3	CASTEASRVETDTQYF	TGTGCCAGCACAGAAGCTAGTCGTGTGGAGACAGATACGCAGTATTTT
TRBV27	.	.	TRBJ2-3	CASSLFLDTDTQYF	TGTGCCAGCAGTTTGTTTCTAGACACAGATACGCAGTATTTT
TRBV29-1	TRBD1	.	TRBJ1-1	CSGQGGQGWTEAFF	TGCAGCGGACAAGGGGGACAGGGATGGACTGAAGCTTTCTTT
TRBV9	TRBD1	.	TRBJ2-3	CASSGGTGGTDTQYF	TGTGCCAGCAGCGGTGGGACAGGGGGGACAGATACGCAGTATTTT
TRBV19	.	.	TRBJ1-1	CASSIGDMNTEAFF	TGTGCCAGTAGTATTGGAGATATGAACACTGAAGCTTTCTTT
TRBV4-3	.	.	TRBJ2-4	CASSQVMSTEDIQYF	TGCGCCAGCAGCCAAGTTATGTCCACGGAGGACATTCAGTACTTC
TRBV10-3	TRBD1	.	TRBJ1-5	CAISASDRGLQHF	TGTGCCATCAGTGCTTCGGACAGGGGGCTGCAGCATTTT
TRBV27	TRBD2	once	TRBJ2-7	CASHPLTSAYEQYF	TGTGCCAGCCACCCTCTGACTAGCGCCTACGAGCAGTACTTC
TRBV18	.	.	TRBJ2-2	CASGDWTNTGELFF	TGTGCCAGCGGGGACTGGACAAACACCGGGGAGCTGTTTTTT
TRBV10-3	TRBD1	.	TRBJ2-7	CAISEQGVRGEQYF	TGTGCCATCAGTGAGCAGGGGGTAAGGGGCGAGCAGTACTTC
TRBV6-2/TRBV6-3	.	.	TRBJ1-5	CASSYSGRVNQPQHF	TGTGCCAGCAGTTACTCCGGCAGGGTAAATCAGCCCCAGCATTTT
TRBV7-3	.	once	TRBJ1-1	CASSSPGLRTEAFF	TGTGCCAGCAGCTCCCCGGGACTTCGGACTGAAGCTTTCTTT
TRBV7-2	.	.	TRBJ1-6	CASSLVHGNSPPHF	TGTGCCAGCAGCTTAGTTCACGGGAACTCACCCCCCCACTTT
TRBV6-5	TRBD1	.	TRBJ2-7	CASRGQGSSYEQYF	TGTGCCAGCAGGGGACAGGGCAGCTCCTACGAGCAGTACTTC
TRBV6-2/TRBV6-3	.	.	TRBJ2-2	CASSYSSDTGELFF	TGTGCCAGCAGTTACTCTAGCGACACCGGGGAGCTGTTTTTT
TRBV2	TRBD1	.	TRBJ1-4	CASSEGDRGKLFF	TGTGCCAGCAGTGAAGGGGACAGGGGAAAACTGTTTTTT
TRBV3-1/TRBV3-2	.	.	TRBJ1-4	CASSQGHTEGNEKLFF	TGTGCCAGCAGCCAAGGGCACACAGAAGGAAATGAAAAACTGTTTTTT
TRBV5-4	TRBD1	.	TRBJ2-7	CASSSRQGRDYEQYF	TGTGCCAGCAGCTCGAGACAGGGCAGGGACTACGAGCAGTACTTC